The TCR beta chain under discussion was sequenced for a study of human T cells and chemical hapten exposure. Study context: While the approximately 22-week study was under way, patients received diphenylcyclopropenone on the scalp every week.

The time point: patch test 2, 6 weeks after DPC sensitization. The treatment was: therapeutic diphenylcyclopropenone sensitization with weekly scalp DPC. The library put unique molecular identifiers onto individual cDNA molecules. TCRdb reanalysed the RACE reads using MiXCR and keeps one entry per CDR3 protein. The table includes about 140,000 distinct CDR3 sequences, 10% to 15% detected once. The CDR3 is 11 residues long. Germline V gene data show CDR1 as SGHKS and CDR2 as YYEKEE (reference sequence). Trimming pared 2 bases from V and 7 bases from J, leaving 5 bases between. The sequencing here drew on whole blood, taken in connection with sensitization to the hapten diphenylcyclopropenone (DPC). The source is a woman aged 50 to 65 with alopecia areata. Some clones in this sample may be carry-over from other donors' samples. This chain connects TRBV5-5 to TRBJ2-3; D not resolved. DNA for the CDR3: TGTGCCAGCAGCTTACTGAATACGCAGTATTTT. Amino acids: CASSLLNTQYF.